This entry features one T cell receptor beta chain sequence. Germline values: CDR1 SGHTA, CDR2 FQGNSA. The CDR3 loop spans 14 amino acids. J lost 9 bases, V lost 5 bases, and 9 bases had no gene match. The sample originates from a study of cytomegalovirus exposure and HLA in healthy donors. With 60 Vbeta and 13 Jbeta primers, the PCR was carried out. Libraries were prepared by immunoSEQ multiplex PCR; TCRdb keeps only in-frame clonotypes and omits some of them. Of 150,000 to 200,000 clones listed, roughly 77% are singletons. This rearrangement joins TRBV7-2 to TRBJ2-1; 8 bases align to TRBD2. Material for sequencing was PBMCs. The receptor was isolated from a woman in her forties or fifties in good health and CMV-seronegative. CDR3 region: CASSRTSGAGEQFF. The CDR3 nucleotides are TGTGCCAGCAGCCGTACTAGCGGTGCGGGTGAGCAGTTCTTC.